A single T cell receptor beta chain is shown here with its context. Its antigen is as yet unknown. Using RNA transcripts as the source, TCR beta CDR3 regions were amplified. During a first-round RT-PCR of the TCR CDR3, the HTBI primer set was used. TCRdb reprocessed the multiplex PCR reads with MiXCR, giving one entry per CDR3 protein. The top ten hold around 12% of the sample, which has hundreds of thousands of distinct CDR3 sequences, more than 12% seen once. Each person with ophthalmopathy scored at least 3 on the Clinical Activity Score, reached NOSPECS grade 4 or higher, and had been ill under 3 months. Those patients with uncontrolled infection, other autoimmune disease, pregnancy or lactation were excluded. Extraction of PBMCs used roughly 9.6 ml of fresh peripheral blood. This sample is part of a study of T cells in Graves' hyperthyroidism and ophthalmopathy. General observations from the study: Blood held most thyroid clonotypes expanded above 0.001 frequency.

This clonotype was obtained from a woman between 45 and 60 years old with Graves' ophthalmopathy. Sequencing was carried out using blood.

The CDR3 region is CSARDYSGRAFSKNIQYF. The CDR3 DNA sequence: TGCAGTGCTAGAGACTATAGCGGGAGGGCCTTCTCGAAAAACATTCAGTACTTC. The V and J genes are TRBV20-1 and TRBJ2-4; 11 positions agree with TRBD2. J gave up 4 bases and V 0 bases, and 11 bases lay outside the gene matches. The germline V gene encodes CDR1 DFQATT and CDR2 SNEGSKA (reference sequence). The CDR3 covers 18 residues.